This T cell receptor beta chain was captured in a study of blood T cell repertoires in COVID-19. The table lists this clone with a few counts. The method was immunoSEQ multiplex PCR; TCRdb's version includes in-frame clones alone and lacks a portion of them. The table has 50,000 to 85,000 clones, roughly 80% seen once. CDR3 length: 12 residues. Germline CDR1 is GTSNPN and CDR2 is SVGIG (reference sequence). V lost 4 bases to trimming and J lost 4 bases; unmatched junction nucleotides: 4. Sequencing used peripheral blood. The chain has TRBV30 and TRBJ2-7, with TRBD1 identical over 7 bases. The receptor's source is a man aged 55 to 70 with acute or convalescent COVID-19. The CDR3 loop reads CAWTLTGYEQYF. The CDR3 nucleotides read TGTGCCTGGACCCTGACAGGGTACGAGCAGTACTTC.